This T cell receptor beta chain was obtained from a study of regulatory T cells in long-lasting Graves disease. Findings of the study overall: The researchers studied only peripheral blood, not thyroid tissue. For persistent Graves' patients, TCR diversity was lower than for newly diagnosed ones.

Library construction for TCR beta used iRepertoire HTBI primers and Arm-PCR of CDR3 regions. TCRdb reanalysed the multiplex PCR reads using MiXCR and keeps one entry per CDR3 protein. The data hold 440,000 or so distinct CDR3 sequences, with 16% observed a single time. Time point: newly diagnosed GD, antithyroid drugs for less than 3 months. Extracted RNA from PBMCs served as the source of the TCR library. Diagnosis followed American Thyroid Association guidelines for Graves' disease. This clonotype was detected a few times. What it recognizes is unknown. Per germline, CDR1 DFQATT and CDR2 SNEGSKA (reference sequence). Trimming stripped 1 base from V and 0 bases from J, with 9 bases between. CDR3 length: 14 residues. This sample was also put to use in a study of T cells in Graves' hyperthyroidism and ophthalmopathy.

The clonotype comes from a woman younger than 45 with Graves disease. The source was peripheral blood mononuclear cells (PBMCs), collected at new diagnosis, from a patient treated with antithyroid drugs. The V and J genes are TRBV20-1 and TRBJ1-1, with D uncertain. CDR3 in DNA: TGCAGTGCTAGAGGTAGTACGGTGAACACTGAAGCTTTCTTT. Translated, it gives CSARGSTVNTEAFF.